The 8 T cell receptor beta chains listed next were all sequenced from one sample in a study of T cells in Graves' hyperthyroidism and ophthalmopathy (dated by TCRdb to about 2019). The protocol used for the library was multiplex PCR. These reads were obtained on an Illumina HiSeq 2000. The TCR beta CDR3 regions were amplified from the RNA transcripts. A first-round RT-PCR of the TCR CDR3 used the HTBI primer set with the Qiagen OneStep RT-PCR kit. Clones were called with MiXCR by TCRdb after fastp trimmed the public reads at Q25, and only in-frame beta chains were retained. CDR3 protein duplicates are merged, each entry listing the most common genes and DNA. This sample is represented by a few hundred thousand distinct CDR3 sequences; around an eighth of them were singletons. The top ten hold 15% to 20% of the sample. Sequenced sample: blood. These receptors all stem from a woman aged 18-30 years with Graves' hyperthyroidism.

This clonotype was found a few times. The chain recombines TRBV9 with TRBJ2-5, with a weak D call TRBD2 (6 bases). CDR3 size: 13 residues. Per germline, CDR1 SGDLS and CDR2 YYNGEE. V was pared by 0 bases and J by 5 bases, with 8 bases between. The CDR3 reads CASSVGGKETQYF. In DNA, the CDR3 is TGTGCCAGCAGCGTAGGCGGGAAGGAGACCCAGTACTTC.

The chain recombines TRBV5-4 with TRBJ1-3, with D possibly matching TRBD1 (6 bases). CDR3 length equals 17 residues. Germline V lookup: CDR1 SGHNT, CDR2 YYREEE (reference sequence). With 2 bases removed from V and 2 bases from J, the gap between germline ends came to 17 bases. The CDR3 spells CASSFDLQGRTGNTIYF. CDR3 sequence (DNA): TGTGCCAGCAGCTTCGATCTACAGGGACGGACTGGAAACACCATATATTTT. The variable domain in full, completed from reference TRBV5-4 and TRBJ1-3, reads ETGVTQSPTHLIKTRGQQVTLRCSSQSGHNTVSWYQQALGQGPQFIFQYYREEENGRGNFPPRFSGLQFPNYSSELNVNALELDDSALYLCASSFDLQGRTGNTIYFGEGSWLTVV.

This clonotype was observed many times. The chain joins TRBV11-3 to TRBJ2-3, with 7 bases aligning to TRBD1. Germline V lookup: CDR1 SGHNT, CDR2 YENEEA. CDR3 length: 13 amino acids. The junction had 4 bases not matched to a gene; V was cut back by 5 bases and J by 5 bases. The DNA of the CDR3 is TGTGCCAGCAGCAGGGACAGACAAGATACGCAGTATTTT. This codes for CASSRDRQDTQYF.

This clonotype was observed many times. V is TRBV15 and J is TRBJ2-7; D ambiguous. V was clipped by 0 bases and J by 3 bases, with 9 bases between them. Germline lookup yields CDR1 LNHNV and CDR2 YYDKDF (reference sequence). There are 14 residues in the CDR3. The CDR3 is CATSREGDNYEQYF. The CDR3 DNA is TGTGCCACCAGCAGAGAAGGAGATAACTACGAGCAGTACTTC.

This clonotype was seen at least ten times. The chain combines TRBV3-1 with TRBJ1-2; 9 bases fit TRBD1. Germline lookup yields CDR1 LGHDT and CDR2 YNNKEL (reference sequence). CDR3 size: 14 residues. After removal of 2 bases from V and 12 bases from J, the junction contained 10 bases not matched to a gene. This chain's CDR3 is CASSQTRDRVIDTF. DNA for the CDR3: TGTGCCAGCAGCCAAACCCGGGACAGGGTCATTGACACCTTC. Variable domain in full (rest from reference TRBV3-1 and TRBJ1-2): DTAVSQTPKYLVTQMGNDKSIKCEQNLGHDTMYWYKQDSKKFLKIMFSYNNKELIINETVPNRFSPKSPDKAHLNLHINSLELGDSAVYFCASSQTRDRVIDTFGSGTRLTVV.

This clonotype was seen a few times. The chain carries TRBV3-1 and TRBJ2-5; D might be TRBD2 (5 bases). From germline, CDR1 is LGHDT and CDR2 YNNKEL (reference sequence). CDR3 length: 14 residues. V was clipped by 4 bases and J by 1 base, with 10 bases between them. The CDR3 bases are TGTGCCAGCAGCCGTATGGACTCCCAAGAGACCCAGTACTTC. Its translation is CASSRMDSQETQYF.

This clonotype was recorded a few times. The chain combines TRBV7-3 with TRBJ2-1; 8 bases are a match to TRBD1. CDR3 size: 15 residues. The J segment lost 4 bases and the V segment lost 3 bases, leaving 5 bases of the junction unmatched. Germline loops: CDR1 SGHTA, CDR2 FQGTGA. DNA for the CDR3: TGTGCCAGCAGCTTCGACAGGGGCTCGTACAATGAGCAGTTCTTC. This codes for CASSFDRGSYNEQFF.

This chain joins TRBV3-1 and TRBJ1-1; D is unclear. V was cut by 6 bases and J by 6 bases, with 20 bases left in between. There are 15 residues in the CDR3. CDR1 is LGHDT and CDR2 is YNNKEL in the germline V gene (reference sequence). As DNA, the CDR3 is TGTGCCAGCAGTCGAGAAACGGCCGGAGGCGCTGAAGCTTTCTTT. It specifies CASSRETAGGAEAFF.